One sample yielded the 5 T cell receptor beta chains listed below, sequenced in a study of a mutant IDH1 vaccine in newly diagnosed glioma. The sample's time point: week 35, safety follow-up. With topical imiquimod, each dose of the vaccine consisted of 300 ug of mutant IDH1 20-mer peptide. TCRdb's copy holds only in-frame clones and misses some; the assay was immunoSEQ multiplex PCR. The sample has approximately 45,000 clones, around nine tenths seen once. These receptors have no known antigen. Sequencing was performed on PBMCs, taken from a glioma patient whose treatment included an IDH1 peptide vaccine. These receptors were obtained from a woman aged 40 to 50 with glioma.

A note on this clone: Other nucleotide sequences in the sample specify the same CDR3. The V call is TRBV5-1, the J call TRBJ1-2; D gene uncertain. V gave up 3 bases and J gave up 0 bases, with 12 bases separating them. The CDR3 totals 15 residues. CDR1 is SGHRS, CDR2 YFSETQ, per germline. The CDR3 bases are TGCGCCAGCAGCTCGTCGGGAACGACTAACTATGGCTACACCTTC. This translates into CASSSSGTTNYGYTF. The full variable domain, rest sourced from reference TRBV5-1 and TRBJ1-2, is KAGVTQTPRYLIKTRGQQVTLSCSPISGHRSVSWYQQTPGQGLQFLFEYFSETQRNKGNFPGRFSGRQFSNSRSEMNVSTLELGDSALYLCASSSSGTTNYGYTFGSGTRLTVV.

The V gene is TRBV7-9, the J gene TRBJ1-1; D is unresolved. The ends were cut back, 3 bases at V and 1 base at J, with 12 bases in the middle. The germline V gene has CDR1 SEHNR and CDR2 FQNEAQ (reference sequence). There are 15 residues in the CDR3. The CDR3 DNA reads TGTGCCAGCAGCTTTTGGAGCGGCCCGAACACTGAAGCTTTCTTT. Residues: CASSFWSGPNTEAFF. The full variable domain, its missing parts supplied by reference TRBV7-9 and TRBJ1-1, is DTGVSQNPRHKITKRGQNVTFRCDPISEHNRLYWYRQTLGQGPEFLTYFQNEAQLEKSRLLSDRFSAERPKGSFSTLEIQRTEQGDSAMYLCASSFWSGPNTEAFFGQGTRLTVV.

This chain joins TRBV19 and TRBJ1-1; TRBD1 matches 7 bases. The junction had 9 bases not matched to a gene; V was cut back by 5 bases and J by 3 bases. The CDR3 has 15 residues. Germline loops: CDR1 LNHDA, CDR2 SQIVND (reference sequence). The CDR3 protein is CASSPRRGTDTEAFF. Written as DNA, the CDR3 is TGTGCCAGTAGTCCACGAAGAGGGACAGACACTGAAGCTTTCTTT.

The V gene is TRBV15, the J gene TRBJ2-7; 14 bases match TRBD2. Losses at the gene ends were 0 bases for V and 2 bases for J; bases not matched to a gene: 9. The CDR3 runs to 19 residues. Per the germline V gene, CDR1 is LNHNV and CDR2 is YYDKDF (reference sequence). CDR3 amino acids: CATSREGRLAGGRTYEQYF. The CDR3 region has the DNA TGTGCCACCAGCAGAGAAGGTAGACTAGCGGGGGGGCGTACCTACGAGCAGTACTTC.

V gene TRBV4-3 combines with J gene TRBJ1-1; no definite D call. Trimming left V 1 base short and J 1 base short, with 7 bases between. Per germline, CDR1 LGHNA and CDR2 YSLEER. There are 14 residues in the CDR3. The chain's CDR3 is CASSQGLTNTEAFF. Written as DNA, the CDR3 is TGCGCCAGCAGCCAAGGACTCACGAACACTGAAGCTTTCTTT.